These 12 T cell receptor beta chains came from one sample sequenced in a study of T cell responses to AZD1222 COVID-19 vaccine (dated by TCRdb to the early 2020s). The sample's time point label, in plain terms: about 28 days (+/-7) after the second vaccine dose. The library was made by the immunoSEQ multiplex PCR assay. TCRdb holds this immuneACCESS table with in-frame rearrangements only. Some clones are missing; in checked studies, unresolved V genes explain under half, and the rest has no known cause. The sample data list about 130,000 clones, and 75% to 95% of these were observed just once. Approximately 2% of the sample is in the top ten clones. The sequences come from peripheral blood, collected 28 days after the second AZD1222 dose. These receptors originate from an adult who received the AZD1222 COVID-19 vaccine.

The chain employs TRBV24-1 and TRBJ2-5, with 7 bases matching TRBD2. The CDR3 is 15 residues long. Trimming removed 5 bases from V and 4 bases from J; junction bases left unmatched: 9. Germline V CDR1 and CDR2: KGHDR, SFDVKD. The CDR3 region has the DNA TGTGCCACCAGTGGGGCGGCGGGAGCGGGAGAGACCCAGTACTTC. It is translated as CATSGAAGAGETQYF.

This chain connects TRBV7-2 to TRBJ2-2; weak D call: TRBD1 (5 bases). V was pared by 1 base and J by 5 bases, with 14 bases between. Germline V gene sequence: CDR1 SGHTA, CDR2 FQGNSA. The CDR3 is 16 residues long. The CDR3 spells CASSLGPLGQTGELFF. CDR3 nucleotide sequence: TGTGCCAGCAGCTTAGGGCCCCTGGGGCAGACCGGGGAGCTGTTTTTT.

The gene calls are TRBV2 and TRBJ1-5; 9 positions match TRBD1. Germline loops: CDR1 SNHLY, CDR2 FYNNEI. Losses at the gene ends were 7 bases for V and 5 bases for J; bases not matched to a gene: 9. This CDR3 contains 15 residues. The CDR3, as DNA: TGTGCCAGCACTTCCCAAGGGACAGGGTATCAGCCCCAGCATTTT. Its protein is CASTSQGTGYQPQHF.

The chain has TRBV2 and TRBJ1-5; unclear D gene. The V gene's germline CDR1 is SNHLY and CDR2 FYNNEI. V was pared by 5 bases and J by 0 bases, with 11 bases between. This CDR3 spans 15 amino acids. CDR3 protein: CASSFVGNSNQPQHF. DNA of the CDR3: TGTGCCAGCAGTTTCGTAGGGAATAGCAATCAGCCCCAGCATTTT.

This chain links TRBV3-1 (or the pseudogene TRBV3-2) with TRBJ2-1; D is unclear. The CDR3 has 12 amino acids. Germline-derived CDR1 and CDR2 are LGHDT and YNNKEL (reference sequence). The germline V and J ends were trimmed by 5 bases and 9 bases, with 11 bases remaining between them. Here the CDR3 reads CASSWPRSEQFF. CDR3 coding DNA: TGTGCCAGCAGCTGGCCGAGGAGTGAGCAGTTCTTC.

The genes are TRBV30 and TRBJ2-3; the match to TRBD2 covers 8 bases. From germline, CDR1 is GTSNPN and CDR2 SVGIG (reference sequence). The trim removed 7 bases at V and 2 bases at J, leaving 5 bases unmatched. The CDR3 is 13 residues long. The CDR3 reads CASTSGITDTQYF. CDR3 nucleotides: TGTGCCTCTACTAGCGGAATCACAGATACGCAGTATTTT.

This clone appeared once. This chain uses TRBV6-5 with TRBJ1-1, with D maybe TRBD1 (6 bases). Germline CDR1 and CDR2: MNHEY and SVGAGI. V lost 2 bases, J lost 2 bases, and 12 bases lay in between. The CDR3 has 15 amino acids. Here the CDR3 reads CASSYGDKGNTEAFF. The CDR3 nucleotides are TGTGCCAGCAGTTACGGGGACAAGGGTAACACTGAAGCTTTCTTT.

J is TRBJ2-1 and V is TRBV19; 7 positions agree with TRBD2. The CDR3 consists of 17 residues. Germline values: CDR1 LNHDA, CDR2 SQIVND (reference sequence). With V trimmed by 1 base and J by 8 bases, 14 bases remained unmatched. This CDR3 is CASSIAGGFSQADEQFF. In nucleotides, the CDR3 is TGTGCCAGTAGTATAGCGGGAGGTTTTTCCCAGGCGGATGAGCAGTTCTTC.

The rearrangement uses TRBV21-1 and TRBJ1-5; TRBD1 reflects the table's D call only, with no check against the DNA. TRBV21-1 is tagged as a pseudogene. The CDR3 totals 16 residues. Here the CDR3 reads CASSKSTPSSNQPQHF. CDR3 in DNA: TGTGCCAGCAGCAAATCCACACCTTCTAGCAATCAGCCCCAGCATTTT.

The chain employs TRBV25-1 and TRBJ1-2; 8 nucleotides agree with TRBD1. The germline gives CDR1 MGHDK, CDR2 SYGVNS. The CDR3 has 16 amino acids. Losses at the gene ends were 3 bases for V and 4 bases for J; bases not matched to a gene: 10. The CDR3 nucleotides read TGTGCCAGCAGTGATTCCGCTCGGACAGGGCCCTATGGCTACACCTTC. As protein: CASSDSARTGPYGYTF.

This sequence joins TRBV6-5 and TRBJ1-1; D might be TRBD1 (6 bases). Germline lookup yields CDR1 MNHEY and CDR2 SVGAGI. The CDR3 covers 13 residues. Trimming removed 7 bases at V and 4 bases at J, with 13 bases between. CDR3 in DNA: TGTGCCAGCAAAACCCAGGGGTTCACTGAAGCTTTCTTT. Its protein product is CASKTQGFTEAFF.

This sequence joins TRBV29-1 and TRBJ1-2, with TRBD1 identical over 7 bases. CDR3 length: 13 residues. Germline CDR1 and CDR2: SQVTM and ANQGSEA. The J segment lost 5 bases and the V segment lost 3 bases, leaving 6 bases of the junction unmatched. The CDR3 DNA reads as TGCAGCGTTGATCCGCCAGGGGGGTATGGCTACACCTTC. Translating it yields CSVDPPGGYGYTF.